What follows is one T cell receptor (beta chain) and its context. The source of the sample is a study of early T cells in non-severe SARS-CoV-2 infection. Unique molecular identifiers (one per individual cDNA molecule) were attached. TCRdb passed the 5' RACE reads through MiXCR, listing each CDR3 protein once. The sample has tens of thousands of distinct CDR3 sequences, approximately 6% seen once. Sequenced material: whole blood. The receptor was isolated from an adult who was a healthcare worker with PCR-confirmed SARS-CoV-2 infection or an uninfected control (not recorded which).

CDR3 region: CASSDTTDRGRETQYF. CDR3 sequence (DNA): TGCGCCAGCAGTGATACTACGGACAGGGGGCGAGAGACCCAGTACTTC. The rearrangement links TRBV10-1 to TRBJ2-5, with 11 bases aligning to TRBD1. The trim removed 3 bases at V and 4 bases at J, leaving 7 bases unmatched. The CDR3 has 16 residues. CDR1 and CDR2 from the germline V gene are WNHNN and SYGVQD (reference sequence).